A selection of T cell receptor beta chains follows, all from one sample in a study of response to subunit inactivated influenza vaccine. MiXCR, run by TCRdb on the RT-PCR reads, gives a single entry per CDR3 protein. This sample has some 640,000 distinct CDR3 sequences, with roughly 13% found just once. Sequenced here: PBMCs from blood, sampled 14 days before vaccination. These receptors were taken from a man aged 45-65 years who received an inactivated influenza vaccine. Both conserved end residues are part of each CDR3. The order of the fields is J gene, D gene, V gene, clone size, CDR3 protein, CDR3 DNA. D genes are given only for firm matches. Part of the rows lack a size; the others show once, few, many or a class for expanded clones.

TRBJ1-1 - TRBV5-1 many CASSLAGGMAEAFF TGCGCCAGCAGCTTGGCCGGGGGCATGGCTGAAGCTTTCTTT
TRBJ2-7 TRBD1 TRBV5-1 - CASGWDSSYEQYF TGCGCCAGCGGCTGGGACAGCTCCTACGAGCAGTACTTC
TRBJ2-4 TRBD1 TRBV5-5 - CASIPHTGGQNIQYF TGTGCCAGCATCCCACATACAGGGGGCCAAAACATTCAGTACTTC
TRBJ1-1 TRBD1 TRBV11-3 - CASSLFPGTGEIF TGTGCCAGCAGCTTATTCCCCGGGACAGGAGAAATCTTT
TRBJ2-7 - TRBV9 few CASSGEFRGEQYF TGTGCCAGCAGCGGGGAATTCAGGGGCGAGCAGTACTTC
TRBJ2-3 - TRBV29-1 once CSVFGRGTDTQYF TGCAGCGTTTTCGGCAGGGGCACAGATACGCAGTATTTT
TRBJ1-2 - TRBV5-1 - CASSGDAVGYTF TGCGCCAGCAGCGGCGACGCCGTGGGCTACACCTTC
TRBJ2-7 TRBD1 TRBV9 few CASSYRDSGYEQYF TGTGCCAGCAGCTACCGGGACAGCGGCTACGAGCAGTACTTC
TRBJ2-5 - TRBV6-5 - CASSYDSGKETQYF TGTGCCAGCAGTTACGATTCTGGGAAAGAGACCCAGTACTTC
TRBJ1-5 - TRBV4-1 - CASSQVQNQPQHF TGCGCCAGCAGCCAAGTCCAGAATCAGCCCCAGCATTTT
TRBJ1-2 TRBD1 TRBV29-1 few CSSGTGGYGYTF TGCAGCAGCGGGACAGGGGGGTATGGCTACACCTTC
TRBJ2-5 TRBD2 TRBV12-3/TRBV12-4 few CASSFGGLAGQETQYF TGTGCCAGCAGTTTCGGGGGCCTAGCGGGGCAAGAGACCCAGTACTTC
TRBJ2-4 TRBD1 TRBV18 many CASSPPAGGNIQYF TGTGCCAGCTCACCACCCGCAGGGGGAAACATTCAGTACTTC
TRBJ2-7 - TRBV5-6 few CASSVLSGTFYF TGTGCCAGCAGCGTGCTATCCGGGACTTTCTACTTC
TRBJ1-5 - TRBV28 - CASSLRGAPGQPQHF TGTGCCAGCAGTTTACGGGGGGCGCCGGGTCAGCCCCAGCATTTT
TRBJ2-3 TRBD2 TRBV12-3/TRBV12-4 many CASSPQFGAGLTF TGTGCCAGCAGCCCGCAATTCGGAGCGGGGTTAACTTTT
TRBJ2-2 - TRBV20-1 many CSARAGGEWGPTNTGELFF TGCAGTGCTAGAGCGGGGGGCGAGTGGGGACCGACGAACACCGGGGAGCTGTTTTTT
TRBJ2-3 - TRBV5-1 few CASKTSTGDSTQYF TGCGCCAGCAAAACTAGCACGGGAGATAGTACGCAGTATTTT
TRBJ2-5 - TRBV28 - CASSLGEGAQYF TGTGCCAGCAGTTTGGGGGAGGGGGCCCAGTACTTC
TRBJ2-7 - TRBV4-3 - CASSQEITRSAEQYF TGCGCCAGCAGCCAAGAAATTACAAGGAGTGCCGAGCAGTACTTC
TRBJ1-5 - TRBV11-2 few CASSLGFEGSQPQHF TGTGCCAGCAGCTTAGGTTTTGAGGGTTCTCAGCCCCAGCATTTT
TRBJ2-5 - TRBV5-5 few CASSLTGAGGETQYF TGTGCCAGCAGCTTAACCGGGGCCGGCGGAGAGACCCAGTACTTC
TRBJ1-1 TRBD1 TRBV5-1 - CASSYLTGFMNTEAFF TGCGCCAGCAGCTATTTGACAGGGTTCATGAACACTGAAGCTTTCTTT
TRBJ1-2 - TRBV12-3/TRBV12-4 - CASTQLPTAIYGYTF TGTGCCAGCACCCAACTCCCAACAGCGATCTATGGCTACACCTTC
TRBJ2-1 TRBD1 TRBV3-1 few CASSQEVTGGWDEQFF TGTGCCAGCAGCCAAGAAGTGACAGGGGGTTGGGATGAGCAGTTCTTC
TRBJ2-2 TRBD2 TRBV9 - CASSGGTRSSGELFF TGTGCCAGCAGCGGCGGGACTAGGTCATCCGGGGAGCTGTTTTTT
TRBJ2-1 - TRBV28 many CASSLMEGVNEQFF TGTGCCAGCAGTTTAATGGAGGGGGTCAATGAGCAGTTCTTC
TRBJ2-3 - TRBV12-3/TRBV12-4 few CASSERVPDTQYF TGTGCCAGCAGTGAAAGAGTCCCAGATACGCAGTATTTT
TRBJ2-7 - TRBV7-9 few CASSTEDNPYEQYF TGTGCCAGCAGCACAGAGGACAATCCCTACGAGCAGTACTTC
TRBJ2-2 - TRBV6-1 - CASSEWTATNTGELFF TGTGCCAGCAGTGAATGGACAGCGACGAACACCGGGGAGCTGTTTTTT
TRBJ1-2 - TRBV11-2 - CASSGFGFNYGYTF TGTGCCAGCAGTGGGTTCGGCTTTAACTATGGCTACACCTTC
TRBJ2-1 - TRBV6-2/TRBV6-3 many CASIGDSYNEQFF TGTGCCAGCATTGGGGACTCCTACAATGAGCAGTTCTTC
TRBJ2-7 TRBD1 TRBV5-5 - CAMSLGTGRFTEQYF TGTGCCATGAGCCTGGGGACAGGGAGATTCACCGAGCAGTACTTC
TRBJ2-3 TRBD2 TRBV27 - CVSSDLPGTIADTQYF TGTGTCAGCAGTGATCTGCCAGGGACTATTGCGGATACGCAGTATTTT
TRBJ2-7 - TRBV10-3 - CAISDFQTMDYEQYF TGTGCCATCAGTGATTTTCAAACAATGGATTACGAGCAGTACTTC
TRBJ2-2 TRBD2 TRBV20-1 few CSARSRLAGETGELFF TGCAGTGCTAGATCCCGACTAGCGGGAGAAACCGGGGAGCTGTTTTTT
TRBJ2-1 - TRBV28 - CASSFQGRPNEQFF TGTGCCAGCAGTTTCCAGGGGCGCCCCAATGAGCAGTTCTTC
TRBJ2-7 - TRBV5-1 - CASSPWAIGGYEQYF TGCGCCAGCAGCCCCTGGGCAATTGGGGGTTACGAGCAGTACTTC
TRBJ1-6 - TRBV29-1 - CSVSQGRNSPLHF TGCAGCGTTTCACAGGGAAGGAATTCACCCCTCCACTTT
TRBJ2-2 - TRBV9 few CASSAIPESGELFF TGTGCCAGCAGCGCGATCCCAGAATCCGGGGAGCTGTTTTTT
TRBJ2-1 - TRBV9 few CASSVAGAHEQFF TGTGCCAGCAGCGTAGCGGGGGCACATGAGCAGTTCTTC
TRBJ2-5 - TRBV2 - CASSERGTAIQETQYF TGTGCCAGCAGTGAACGGGGGACAGCAATCCAAGAGACCCAGTACTTC
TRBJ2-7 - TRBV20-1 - CSARVPTRLEQYF TGCAGTGCTAGAGTGCCGACCCGTCTCGAGCAGTACTTC
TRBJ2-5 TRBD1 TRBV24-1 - CATSERTGGGGETQYF TGTGCCACCAGTGAGCGGACAGGGGGCGGCGGGGAGACCCAGTACTTC
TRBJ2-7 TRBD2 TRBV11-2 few CASSLVSGRERGKAYEQYF TGTGCCAGCAGCTTAGTCTCAGGGAGGGAGCGGGGTAAGGCCTACGAGCAGTACTTC
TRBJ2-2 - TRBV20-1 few CSARPGSTGELFF TGCAGTGCTAGACCCGGGAGCACCGGGGAGCTGTTTTTT
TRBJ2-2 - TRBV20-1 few CSARTDEGWTGELFF TGCAGTGCTAGAACTGACGAGGGGTGGACCGGGGAGCTGTTTTTT
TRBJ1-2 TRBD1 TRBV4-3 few CASSQDPGQGINYGYTF TGCGCCAGCAGCCAAGATCCCGGACAGGGAATAAACTATGGCTACACCTTC
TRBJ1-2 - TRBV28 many CASSFPAREGGYTF TGTGCCAGCAGTTTCCCGGCCAGGGAAGGCGGCTACACCTTC
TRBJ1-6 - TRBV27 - CASNSGQGLGALHF TGTGCCAGCAATTCGGGACAAGGGCTAGGGGCCCTCCACTTT
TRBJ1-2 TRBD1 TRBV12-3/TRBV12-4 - CASSSDRVGGYTF TGTGCCAGCAGTTCAGACAGGGTTGGTGGCTACACCTTC
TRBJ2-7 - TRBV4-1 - CASSPEGGHLYEQYF TGCGCCAGCTCTCCCGAGGGAGGACACCTCTACGAGCAGTACTTC
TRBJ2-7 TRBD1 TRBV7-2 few CASSWGQVSSYEQYF TGTGCCAGCAGCTGGGGACAGGTTAGCTCCTACGAGCAGTACTTC
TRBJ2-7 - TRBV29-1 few CSARRLSAAGEQYF TGCAGCGCCCGCAGGTTATCGGCCGCGGGGGAGCAGTACTTC
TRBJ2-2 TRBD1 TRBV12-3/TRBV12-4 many CASRGTGRTGELFF TGTGCCAGCAGGGGGACAGGGAGGACCGGGGAGCTGTTTTTT